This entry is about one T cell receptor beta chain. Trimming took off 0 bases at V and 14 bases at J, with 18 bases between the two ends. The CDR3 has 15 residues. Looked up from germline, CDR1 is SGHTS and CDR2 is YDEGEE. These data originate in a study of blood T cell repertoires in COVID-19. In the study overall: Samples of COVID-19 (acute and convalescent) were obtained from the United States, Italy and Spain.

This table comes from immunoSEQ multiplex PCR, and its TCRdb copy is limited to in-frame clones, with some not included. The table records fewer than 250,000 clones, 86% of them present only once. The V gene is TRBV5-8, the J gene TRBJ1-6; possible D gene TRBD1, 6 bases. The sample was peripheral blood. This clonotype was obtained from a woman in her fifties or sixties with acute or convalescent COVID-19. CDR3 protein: CASSLESGGAFSLHF. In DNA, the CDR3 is TGTGCCAGCAGCTTGGAATCTGGGGGCGCCTTTTCCCTCCACTTT.